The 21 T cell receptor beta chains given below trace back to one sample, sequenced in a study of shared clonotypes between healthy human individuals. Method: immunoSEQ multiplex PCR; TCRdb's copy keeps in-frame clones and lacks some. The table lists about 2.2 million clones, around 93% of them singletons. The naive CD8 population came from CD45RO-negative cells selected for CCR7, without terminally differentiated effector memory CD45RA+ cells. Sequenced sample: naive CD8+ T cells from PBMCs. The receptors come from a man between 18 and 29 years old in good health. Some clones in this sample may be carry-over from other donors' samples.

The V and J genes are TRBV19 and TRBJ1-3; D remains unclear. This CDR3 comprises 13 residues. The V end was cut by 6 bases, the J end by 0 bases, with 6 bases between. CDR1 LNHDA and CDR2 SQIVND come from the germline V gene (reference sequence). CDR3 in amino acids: CASRGPSGNTIYF. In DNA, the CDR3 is TGTGCCAGTAGGGGCCCCTCTGGAAACACCATATATTTT.

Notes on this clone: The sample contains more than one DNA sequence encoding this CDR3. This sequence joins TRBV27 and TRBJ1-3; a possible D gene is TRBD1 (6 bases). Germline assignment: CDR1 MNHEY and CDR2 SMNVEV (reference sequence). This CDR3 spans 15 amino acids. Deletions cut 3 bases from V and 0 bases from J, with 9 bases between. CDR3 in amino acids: CASSLGRGSGNTIYF. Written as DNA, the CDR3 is TGTGCCAGCAGTTTGGGCAGGGGCTCTGGAAACACCATATATTTT.

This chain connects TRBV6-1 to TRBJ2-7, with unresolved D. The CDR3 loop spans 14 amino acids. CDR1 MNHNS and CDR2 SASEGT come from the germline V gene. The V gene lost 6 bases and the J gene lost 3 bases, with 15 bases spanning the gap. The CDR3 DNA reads TGTGCCAGCAGCGATGGACCTTTAGGCTACGAGCAGTACTTC. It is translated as CASSDGPLGYEQYF.

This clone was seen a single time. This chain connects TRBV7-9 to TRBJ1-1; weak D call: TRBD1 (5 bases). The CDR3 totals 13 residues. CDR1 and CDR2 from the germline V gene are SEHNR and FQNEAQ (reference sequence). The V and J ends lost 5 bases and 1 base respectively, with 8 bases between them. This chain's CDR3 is CASSQGRNTEAFF. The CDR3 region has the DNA TGTGCCAGCAGCCAGGGACGGAACACTGAAGCTTTCTTT.

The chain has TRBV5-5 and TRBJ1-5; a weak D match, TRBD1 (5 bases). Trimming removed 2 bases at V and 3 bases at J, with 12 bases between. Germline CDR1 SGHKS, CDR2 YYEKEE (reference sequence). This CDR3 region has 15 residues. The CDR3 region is CASSLGPGTNQPQHF. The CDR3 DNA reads TGTGCCAGCAGCTTAGGTCCAGGGACCAATCAGCCCCAGCATTTT.

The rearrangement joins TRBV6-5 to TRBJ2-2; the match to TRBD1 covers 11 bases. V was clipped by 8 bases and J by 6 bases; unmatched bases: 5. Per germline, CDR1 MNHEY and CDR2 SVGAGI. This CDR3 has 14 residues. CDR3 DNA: TGTGCCAGCGGACCGGGACAGGGGGCCGGGGAGCTGTTTTTT. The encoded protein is CASGPGQGAGELFF.

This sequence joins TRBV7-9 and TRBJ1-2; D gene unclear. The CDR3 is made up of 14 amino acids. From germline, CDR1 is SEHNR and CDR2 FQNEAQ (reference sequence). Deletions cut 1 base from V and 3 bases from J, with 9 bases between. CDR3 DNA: TGTGCCAGCAGCTTAGTAGGCACCTACTATGGCTACACCTTC. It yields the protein CASSLVGTYYGYTF.

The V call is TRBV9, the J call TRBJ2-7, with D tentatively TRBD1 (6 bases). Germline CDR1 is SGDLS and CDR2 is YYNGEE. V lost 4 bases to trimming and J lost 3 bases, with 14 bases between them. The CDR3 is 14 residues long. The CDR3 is CASSPEGGVYEQYF. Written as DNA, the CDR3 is TGTGCCAGCAGCCCTGAAGGGGGTGTCTACGAGCAGTACTTC.

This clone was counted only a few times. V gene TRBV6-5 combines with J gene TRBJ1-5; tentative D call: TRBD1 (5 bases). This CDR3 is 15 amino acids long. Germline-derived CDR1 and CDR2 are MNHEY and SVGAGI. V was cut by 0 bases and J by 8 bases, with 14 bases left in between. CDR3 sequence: CASSYSFGGREPQHF. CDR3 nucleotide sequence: TGTGCCAGCAGTTACTCTTTTGGGGGTCGAGAGCCCCAGCATTTT.

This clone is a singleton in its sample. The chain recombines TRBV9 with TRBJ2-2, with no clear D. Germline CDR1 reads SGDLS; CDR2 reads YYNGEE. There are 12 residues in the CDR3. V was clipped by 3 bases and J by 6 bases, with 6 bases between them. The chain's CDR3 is CASSAVAGELFF. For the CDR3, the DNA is TGTGCCAGCAGCGCCGTCGCCGGGGAGCTGTTTTTT.

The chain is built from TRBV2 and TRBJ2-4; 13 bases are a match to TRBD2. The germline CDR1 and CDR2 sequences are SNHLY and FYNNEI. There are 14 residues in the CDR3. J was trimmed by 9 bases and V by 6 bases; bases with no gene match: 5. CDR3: CASRRTSGSGIQYF. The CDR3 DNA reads TGTGCCAGCAGGCGGACTAGCGGGAGTGGCATTCAGTACTTC.

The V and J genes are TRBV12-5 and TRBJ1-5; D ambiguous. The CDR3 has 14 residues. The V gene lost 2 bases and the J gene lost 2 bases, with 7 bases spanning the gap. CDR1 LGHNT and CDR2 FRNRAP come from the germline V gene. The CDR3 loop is CASGLYPGNQPQHF. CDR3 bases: TGTGCTAGTGGTTTGTACCCCGGCAATCAGCCCCAGCATTTT.

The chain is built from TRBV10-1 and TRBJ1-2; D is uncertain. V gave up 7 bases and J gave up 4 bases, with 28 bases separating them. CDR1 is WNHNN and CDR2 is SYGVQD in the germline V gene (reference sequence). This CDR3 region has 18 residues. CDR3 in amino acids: CASKKEEVRPTLPYGYTF. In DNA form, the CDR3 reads TGCGCCAGCAAAAAGGAGGAGGTTCGGCCGACTTTACCCTATGGCTACACCTTC.

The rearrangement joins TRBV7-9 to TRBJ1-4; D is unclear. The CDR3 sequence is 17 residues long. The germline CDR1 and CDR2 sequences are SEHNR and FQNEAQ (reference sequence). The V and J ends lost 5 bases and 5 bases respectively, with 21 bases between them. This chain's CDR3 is CASSRSEIDIQNEKLFF. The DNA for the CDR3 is TGTGCCAGCAGCCGAAGCGAAATCGACATTCAAAATGAAAAACTGTTTTTT.

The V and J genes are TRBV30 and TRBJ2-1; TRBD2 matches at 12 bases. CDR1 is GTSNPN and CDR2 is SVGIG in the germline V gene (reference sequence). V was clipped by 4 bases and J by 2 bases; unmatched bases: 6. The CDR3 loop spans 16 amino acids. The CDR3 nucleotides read TGTGCCTGGATTTCTAGCGGGAGGGGACCCTACAATGAGCAGTTCTTC. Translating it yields CAWISSGRGPYNEQFF.

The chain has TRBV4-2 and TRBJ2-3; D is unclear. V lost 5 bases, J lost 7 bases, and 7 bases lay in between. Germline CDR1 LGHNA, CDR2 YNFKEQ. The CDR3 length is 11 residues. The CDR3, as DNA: TGTGCCAGCAGCAGTCCGAATACGCAGTATTTT. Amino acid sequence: CASSSPNTQYF.

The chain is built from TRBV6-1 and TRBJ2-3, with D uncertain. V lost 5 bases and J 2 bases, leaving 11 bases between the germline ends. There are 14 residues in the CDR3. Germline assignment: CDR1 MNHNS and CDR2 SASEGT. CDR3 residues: CASSTPGFTDTQYF. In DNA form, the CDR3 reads TGTGCCAGCAGTACACCGGGCTTCACAGATACGCAGTATTTT.

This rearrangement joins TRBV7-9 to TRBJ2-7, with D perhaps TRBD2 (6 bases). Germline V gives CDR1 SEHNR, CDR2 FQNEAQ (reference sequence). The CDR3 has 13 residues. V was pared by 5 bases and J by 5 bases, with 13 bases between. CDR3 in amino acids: CASSPLGGNEQYF. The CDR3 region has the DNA TGTGCCAGCAGCCCCTTGGGGGGAAACGAGCAGTACTTC.

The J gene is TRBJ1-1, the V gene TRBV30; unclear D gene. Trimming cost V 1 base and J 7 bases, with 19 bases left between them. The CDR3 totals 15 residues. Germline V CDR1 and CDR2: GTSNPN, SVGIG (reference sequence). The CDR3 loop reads CAWSAGEWEGLEAFF. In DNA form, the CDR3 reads TGTGCCTGGAGTGCCGGCGAGTGGGAGGGCCTTGAAGCTTTCTTT.

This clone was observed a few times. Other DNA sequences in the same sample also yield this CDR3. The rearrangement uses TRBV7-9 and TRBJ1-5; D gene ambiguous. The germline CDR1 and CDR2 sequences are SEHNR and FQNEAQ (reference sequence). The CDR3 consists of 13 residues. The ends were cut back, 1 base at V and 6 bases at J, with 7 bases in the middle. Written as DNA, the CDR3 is TGTGCCAGCAGCTTAGATCGAGGTCAGCCCCAGCATTTT. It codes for CASSLDRGQPQHF.

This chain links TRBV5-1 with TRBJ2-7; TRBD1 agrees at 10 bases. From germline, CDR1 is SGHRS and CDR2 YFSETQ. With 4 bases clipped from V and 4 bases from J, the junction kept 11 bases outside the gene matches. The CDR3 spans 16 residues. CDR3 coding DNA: TGCGCCAGCAGCCTGTACCTGACAGGGGGCGGGTACGAGCAGTACTTC. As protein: CASSLYLTGGGYEQYF.